The 4 T cell receptor beta chains reported below all come from one sample, sequenced in a study of shared clonotypes between healthy human individuals. Produced via immunoSEQ multiplex PCR; TCRdb's table is partial and in-frame only. In the table there are 2 million to 2.5 million clones, approximately 90% of which are singletons. What was sequenced was naive CD4+ T cells from PBMCs. Indicated subset: CD45RA+ positively selected. The receptors were gathered from a man between 18 and 35 years old in good health. Some clones in this sample may be carry-over from other donors' samples.

The chain employs TRBV19 and TRBJ2-2, with TRBD2 as a possible D gene (6 bases). This CDR3 is built from 15 residues. Trimming stripped 5 bases from V and 2 bases from J, with 12 bases between. Looked up from germline, CDR1 is LNHDA and CDR2 is SQIVND (reference sequence). As DNA, the CDR3 is TGTGCCAGTAGTTTCGGGACTCCAAACACCGGGGAGCTGTTTTTT. Translating it yields CASSFGTPNTGELFF.

The sample holds one count of this clone. The chain joins TRBV7-3 to TRBJ2-2; 8 nucleotides match TRBD2. The CDR3 is 17 residues long. Per the germline V gene, CDR1 is SGHTA and CDR2 is FQGTGA. V dropped 4 bases and J dropped 7; count of bases not matched to a gene: 14. The CDR3 region is CASSSDSGTSGVGELFF. CDR3 nucleotides: TGTGCCAGCAGCTCCGATAGCGGGACTTCGGGAGTCGGGGAGCTGTTTTTT.

The gene calls are TRBV6-5 and TRBJ1-5; D is unclear. The CDR3 has 14 amino acids. V lost 6 bases and J lost 2, with 11 bases in between. CDR1 is MNHEY and CDR2 is SVGAGI in the germline V gene. The DNA of the CDR3 is TGTGCCAGCAGCCCCGCGAGGCGCAATCAGCCCCAGCATTTT. Translating it yields CASSPARRNQPQHF.

The chain links TRBV29-1 to TRBJ2-3; no reliable D call. V shed 4 bases and J shed 4 bases, with 15 bases lying between them. Germline V gene lookup returns CDR1 SQVTM and CDR2 ANQGSEA. The CDR3 is made up of 14 amino acids. The CDR3 spells CSVGVSAVPDTQYF. CDR3 DNA sequence: TGCAGCGTTGGTGTTTCCGCGGTCCCAGATACGCAGTATTTT.